Presented here are 9 T cell receptor beta chains from one specimen sequenced in a study of shared clonotypes between healthy human individuals. Method: immunoSEQ multiplex PCR; TCRdb's copy keeps in-frame clones and lacks some. This table holds some 1,100,000 clones, approximately 80% found once. The sequenced material came from memory CD4+ T cells from PBMCs. Subset defined: CD45RA-negative fraction. The source is a man between 18 and 35 years old in good health. Some clones in this sample may be carry-over from other donors' samples.

The genes are TRBV9 and TRBJ2-3, with D perhaps TRBD2 (6 bases). In germline, CDR1 is SGDLS, CDR2 YYNGEE. The CDR3 is 13 residues long. Trimming removed 5 bases at V and 3 bases at J, with 10 bases between. CDR3 bases: TGTGCCAGCAGGGCGGAGGGGACAGATACGCAGTATTTT. This sequence encodes CASRAEGTDTQYF.

The chain links TRBV7-3 to TRBJ2-7; possibly TRBD1 for D (5 bases). V dropped 1 base and J dropped 7 bases, with 11 bases sitting between them. The CDR3 has 13 residues. Germline CDR1 SGHTA, CDR2 FQGTGA. CDR3 nucleotide sequence: TGTGCCAGCAGCTTAAGCAGGGTAGGGGAGCAGTACTTC. Amino acids: CASSLSRVGEQYF. Full variable domain (remainder filled in from reference TRBV7-3 and TRBJ2-7): GAGVSQTPSNKVTEKGKYVELRCDPISGHTALYWYRQSLGQGPEFLIYFQGTGAADDSGLPNDRFFAVRPEGSVSTLKIQRTERGDSAVYLCASSLSRVGEQYFGPGTRLTVT.

The chain couples TRBV28 to TRBJ2-7, with 9 bases matching TRBD1. After removal of 8 bases from V and 4 bases from J, the junction contained 12 bases not matched to a gene. This CDR3 is 15 amino acids long. In germline, CDR1 is MDHEN, CDR2 SYDVKM. In nucleotides, the CDR3 is TGTGCCAGCGGCTGGGGCGGGACAGGGCAATACGAGCAGTACTTC. Residues: CASGWGGTGQYEQYF.

The V call is TRBV5-1, the J call TRBJ2-7, with 10 positions matching TRBD1. CDR3 length equals 15 residues. Germline lookup yields CDR1 SGHRS and CDR2 YFSETQ. V gave up 4 bases and J gave up 2 bases; unmatched junction bases: 6. CDR3 protein: CASSAGQGVPYEQYF. CDR3 nucleotide sequence: TGCGCCAGCAGCGCAGGACAGGGGGTTCCCTACGAGCAGTACTTC.

V is TRBV28 and J is TRBJ1-2, with 7 bases fitting TRBD1. CDR1 MDHEN and CDR2 SYDVKM come from the germline V gene. After removal of 6 bases from V and 5 bases from J, the junction contained 9 bases not matched to a gene. This CDR3 has 14 amino acids. In DNA form, the CDR3 reads TGTGCCAGCAGCCCGACAGGGAATTCATATGGCTACACCTTC. Translation: CASSPTGNSYGYTF.

This clone was seen repeatedly, ten times or more. The J gene is TRBJ2-7, the V gene TRBV4-1; TRBD1 agrees at 9 bases. The CDR3 covers 16 residues. CDR1 is MGHRA, CDR2 YSYEKL, per germline. The J segment lost 5 bases and the V segment lost 2 bases, leaving 10 bases of the junction unmatched. The CDR3 coding sequence is TGCGCCAGCAGCCAATCACGCCTTAGGGACAGGGACGAGCAGTACTTC. It is translated as CASSQSRLRDRDEQYF.

The V call is TRBV2, the J call TRBJ2-2; 9 nucleotides agree with TRBD2. Germline V gives CDR1 SNHLY, CDR2 FYNNEI. The CDR3 runs to 16 residues. With V trimmed by 6 bases and J by 2 bases, 7 bases remained unmatched. CDR3 sequence: CASSRTSGPNTGELFF. For the CDR3, the DNA is TGTGCCAGCAGCCGTACTAGCGGGCCAAACACCGGGGAGCTGTTTTTT.

The rearrangement links TRBV7-9 to TRBJ1-2; the match to TRBD1 covers 7 bases. Germline trimming cut 1 base from V and 1 base from J; bases unmatched to any gene: 6. The germline CDR1 and CDR2 sequences are SEHNR and FQNEAQ (reference sequence). CDR3 length: 16 residues. CDR3 DNA sequence: TGTGCCAGCAGCTTAGTGGAGGGACAGAATAACTATGGCTACACCTTC. It translates to CASSLVEGQNNYGYTF.

The chain employs TRBV18 and TRBJ2-7; 11 positions match TRBD2. Germline assignment: CDR1 KGHSH and CDR2 LQKENI. Trimming removed 6 bases from V and 4 bases from J; junction bases left unmatched: 8. This CDR3 is 15 amino acids long. The CDR3 loop reads CASSSTSGSRYEQYF. DNA for the CDR3: TGTGCCAGCTCGTCTACTAGCGGGAGTAGATACGAGCAGTACTTC.